The 25 T cell receptor beta chains below come from one sample, sequenced in a study of T cell repertoires in cytomegalovirus infection. These receptors' targets are unknown. MiXCR, applied by TCRdb to the reads, yields one record per CDR3 protein. The sample shows about 78,000 distinct CDR3 sequences, around 40% of them seen only once. The sample consisted of CD8+ T cells from cultured PBMCs, taken from culture after CMV antigen stimulation. These receptors originate from a human donor in good health (CMV status not recorded). Some clones in this sample may be carry-over from other donors' samples.

This clonotype has more than one count but fewer than ten. The V call is TRBV7-2, the J call TRBJ2-5, with 8 nucleotides matching TRBD2. This CDR3 contains 15 residues. Trimming removed 3 bases from V and 4 bases from J; junction bases left unmatched: 7. Germline values: CDR1 SGHTA, CDR2 FQGNSA. Here the CDR3 DNA reads TGTGCCAGCAGCTTGTTCGGCGGGGGGCCAGAGACCCAGTACTTC. Protein product: CASSLFGGGPETQYF.

This clonotype turned up a few times. The V and J genes are TRBV7-9 and TRBJ1-2; D perhaps matches TRBD1 (6 bases). Germline CDR1 and CDR2: SEHNR and FQNEAQ (reference sequence). The CDR3 consists of 13 residues. V lost 1 base, J lost 4 bases, and 7 bases lay in between. The CDR3 region has the DNA TGTGCCAGCAGCTTAGGGGGGCCCTATGGCTACACCTTC. As protein: CASSLGGPYGYTF.

The genes are TRBV9 and TRBJ1-2, with 7 bases fitting TRBD1. Trimming took 1 base from V and 4 from J; bases not matched to a gene: 4. CDR1 and CDR2 from the germline V gene are SGDLS and YYNGEE. The CDR3 extends over 14 amino acids. The CDR3 spells CASSVSGQIYGYTF. DNA of the CDR3: TGTGCCAGCAGCGTATCGGGACAGATCTATGGCTACACCTTC.

The CDR3 here is CSTGNNEQFF. The CDR3, as DNA: TGCAGCACAGGTAACAATGAGCAGTTCTTC. The rearrangement joins TRBV29-1 to TRBJ2-1, with D perhaps TRBD1 (5 bases). The CDR3 contains 10 residues. Germline-derived CDR1 and CDR2 are SQVTM and ANQGSEA. The ends were cut back, 8 bases at V and 5 bases at J, with 7 bases in the middle.

The CDR3 nucleotides read TGCGCCAGCAGCTTGTTGGCCCGTCGGACGGATACGCAGTATTTT. It codes for CASSLLARRTDTQYF. The chain recombines TRBV5-1 with TRBJ2-3, with D uncertain. The CDR3 consists of 15 residues. CDR1 is SGHRS, CDR2 YFSETQ, per germline. Trimming pared 1 base from V and 6 bases from J, leaving 15 bases between.

CDR3 coding DNA: TGTGCCAGCAGCCCGACTAGCCCATACACCGGGGAGCTGTTTTTT. The encoded protein is CASSPTSPYTGELFF. The chain uses TRBV3-1 and TRBJ2-2; 7 bases agree with TRBD2. The CDR3 is made up of 15 amino acids. The V and J ends lost 4 bases and 3 bases, in that order; junction bases with no gene match: 5. The germline V gene encodes CDR1 LGHDT and CDR2 YNNKEL (reference sequence). The variable domain in full, completed from reference TRBV3-1 and TRBJ2-2, reads DTAVSQTPKYLVTQMGNDKSIKCEQNLGHDTMYWYKQDSKKFLKIMFSYNNKELIINETVPNRFSPKSPDKAHLNLHINSLELGDSAVYFCASSPTSPYTGELFFGEGSRLTVL.

J is TRBJ2-7 and V is TRBV19, with D perhaps TRBD2 (6 bases). The CDR3 sequence is 15 residues long. Trimming cost V 3 bases and J 4 bases, with 16 bases left between them. CDR1 is LNHDA, CDR2 SQIVND, per germline (reference sequence). The CDR3 reads CASSIGRGRVYEQYF. The DNA of the CDR3 is TGTGCCAGTAGTATTGGGCGGGGACGGGTGTACGAGCAGTACTTC.

The V gene is TRBV27, the J gene TRBJ1-2, with TRBD1 matching over 8 bases. With 3 bases clipped from V and 4 bases from J, the junction kept 10 bases outside the gene matches. The CDR3 contains 16 residues. Germline V gene data show CDR1 as MNHEY and CDR2 as SMNVEV (reference sequence). The CDR3 loop reads CASSFFGQGPSYGYTF. CDR3 coding DNA: TGTGCCAGCAGTTTTTTCGGACAGGGCCCTTCCTATGGCTACACCTTC.

The CDR3 loop reads CSARRPSGGFSYEQYF. DNA for the CDR3: TGCAGTGCAAGGCGACCCTCAGGGGGCTTCTCCTACGAGCAGTACTTC. V is TRBV20-1 and J is TRBJ2-7; 8 bases line up with TRBD1. This CDR3 contains 16 residues. V was clipped by 6 bases and J by 0 bases; unmatched bases: 13. Germline V gives CDR1 DFQATT, CDR2 SNEGSKA (reference sequence).

The V call is TRBV5-1, the J call TRBJ2-1; perhaps TRBD1 as D (5 bases). Trimming left V 1 base short and J 8 bases short, with 16 bases between. This CDR3 comprises 15 residues. Germline V lookup: CDR1 SGHRS, CDR2 YFSETQ. DNA of the CDR3: TGCGCCAGCAGCTTGATGGGGCGGCGTGGTGATGAGCAGTTCTTC. This encodes CASSLMGRRGDEQFF.

The chain is built from TRBV7-6 and TRBJ2-5; D call uncertain. From germline, CDR1 is SGHVS and CDR2 FNYEAQ. The CDR3 loop spans 13 amino acids. Trimming removed 5 bases from V and 4 bases from J, with 11 bases in between. The CDR3 DNA follows: TGTGCCAGCAGCACAACCCCCCCAGAGACCCAGTACTTC. This translates into CASSTTPPETQYF.

This chain joins TRBV6-4 and TRBJ2-7; 8 nucleotides match TRBD2. This CDR3 is built from 16 residues. Trimming at V came to 4 bases and at J to 3 bases, leaving 11 bases not matched to a gene. Germline loops: CDR1 MRHNA, CDR2 SNTAGT. DNA of the CDR3: TGTGCCAGCAGTGCCCGAGGAGGCGGGGGGATCTACGAGCAGTACTTC. Its protein is CASSARGGGGIYEQYF.

The chain links TRBV7-9 to TRBJ1-2, with 10 bases matching TRBD1. The V and J ends lost 5 bases and 4 bases, in that order; junction bases with no gene match: 16. The CDR3 has 18 residues. Per germline, CDR1 SEHNR and CDR2 FQNEAQ (reference sequence). CDR3 sequence: CASSGPGQGPTGFYGYTF. The CDR3 coding sequence is TGTGCCAGCAGCGGACCGGGACAGGGGCCTACCGGGTTCTATGGCTACACCTTC.

In this sample, this clonotype turned up once. The rearrangement uses TRBV12-3 or TRBV12-4 and TRBJ2-2, with 8 bases lining up with TRBD1. V lost 3 bases to trimming and J lost 4 bases; unmatched junction nucleotides: 13. The CDR3 is made up of 18 amino acids. The CDR3 nucleotides are TGTGCCAGCAGTTTTATACTCAGACAGGGGTGGTCCACCGGGGAGCTGTTTTTT. It yields the protein CASSFILRQGWSTGELFF.

The chain uses TRBV27 and TRBJ2-7; 7 bases align to TRBD1. V lost 0 bases, J lost 5 bases, and 7 bases stayed unmatched. Per germline, CDR1 MNHEY and CDR2 SMNVEV (reference sequence). The CDR3 consists of 15 residues. CDR3 DNA: TGTGCCAGCAGTTTATCGAAGGGGGCGCGACACGAGCAGTACTTC. This gives the protein CASSLSKGARHEQYF.

This clonotype was seen only a few times. The chain carries TRBV6-5 and TRBJ1-1, with 8 positions matching TRBD1. After removal of 0 bases from V and 2 bases from J, the junction contained 2 bases not matched to a gene. Germline assignment: CDR1 MNHEY and CDR2 SVGAGI. This CDR3 region has 15 residues. CDR3 amino acids: CASSYSAGGNTEAFF. The CDR3 nucleotides read TGTGCCAGCAGTTACTCTGCAGGGGGCAACACTGAAGCTTTCTTT.

This clonotype appeared a few times. V is TRBV19 and J is TRBJ1-1; D may be TRBD1 (6 bases). V lost 3 bases to trimming and J lost 2 bases, with 10 bases between them. CDR1 is LNHDA and CDR2 is SQIVND in the germline V gene (reference sequence). This CDR3 has 14 residues. CDR3 sequence: CASSIEGGNTEAFF. In nucleotides, the CDR3 is TGTGCCAGTAGTATCGAAGGGGGTAACACTGAAGCTTTCTTT.

This clonotype was seen a few times. The rearrangement joins TRBV7-9 to TRBJ2-6; 8 bases are shared with TRBD1. The CDR3 has 18 amino acids. The V and J ends lost 5 bases and 0 bases, in that order; junction bases with no gene match: 9. CDR1 is SEHNR, CDR2 FQNEAQ, per germline (reference sequence). The CDR3 sequence is CASSRTGGGPSGANVLTF. The DNA of the CDR3 is TGTGCCAGCAGCCGAACAGGGGGAGGTCCCTCTGGGGCCAACGTCCTGACTTTC. Based on the CDR3 plus reference TRBV7-9 and TRBJ2-6, the full variable domain is DTGVSQNPRHKITKRGQNVTFRCDPISEHNRLYWYRQTLGQGPEFLTYFQNEAQLEKSRLLSDRFSAERPKGSFSTLEIQRTEQGDSAMYLCASSRTGGGPSGANVLTFGAGSRLTVL.

V is TRBV7-9 and J is TRBJ2-7; 7 positions agree with TRBD1. The CDR3 is made up of 15 amino acids. The junction had 8 bases not matched to a gene; V was cut back by 4 bases and J by 2 bases. Germline V CDR1 and CDR2: SEHNR, FQNEAQ (reference sequence). CDR3 sequence (DNA): TGTGCCAGCAGCTCCCGGACAGGAACGACCTACGAGCAGTACTTC. Protein product: CASSSRTGTTYEQYF.

The genes are TRBV19 and TRBJ1-2; D gene uncertain. CDR1 LNHDA and CDR2 SQIVND come from the germline V gene (reference sequence). The V and J ends lost 3 bases and 3 bases respectively, with 14 bases between them. This CDR3 has 15 residues. The CDR3 DNA reads as TGTGCCAGTAGTATGTCCCCCGACCTCTACTATGGCTACACCTTC. Amino acids: CASSMSPDLYYGYTF.

V gene TRBV27 combines with J gene TRBJ1-6; D ambiguous. V was clipped by 3 bases and J by 0 bases, with 3 bases between them. The CDR3 runs to 14 residues. CDR1 is MNHEY and CDR2 is SMNVEV in the germline V gene (reference sequence). CDR3 protein: CASSFYSYNSPLHF. CDR3 sequence (DNA): TGTGCCAGCAGTTTTTACTCCTATAATTCACCCCTCCACTTT.

This chain links TRBV12-3 or TRBV12-4 with TRBJ2-7; TRBD1 aligns across 11 bases. The CDR3 length is 15 residues. J lost 1 base, V lost 6 bases, and 5 bases had no gene match. For the CDR3, the DNA is TGTGCCAGCAGATTGGGACAGGGGGTTTCCTACGAGCAGTACTTC. As protein: CASRLGQGVSYEQYF.

The sample holds many counts of this clonotype. V usage is TRBV4-1 and J usage is TRBJ1-1; a possible D gene is TRBD1 (5 bases). V was cut by 5 bases and J by 3 bases, with 16 bases left in between. Germline V gene sequence: CDR1 MGHRA, CDR2 YSYEKL. The CDR3 is made up of 15 amino acids. CDR3 protein: CASSYRQNSYTEAFF. CDR3 nucleotide sequence: TGCGCCAGCAGCTATCGACAGAACTCTTACACTGAAGCTTTCTTT.

This clonotype was seen repeatedly, ten times or more. The gene calls are TRBV7-8 and TRBJ1-2; D remains ambiguous. The CDR3 loop spans 17 amino acids. Germline values: CDR1 SGHVS, CDR2 FQNEAQ. V was clipped by 5 bases and J by 1 base, with 20 bases between them. CDR3 sequence: CASSHFRHAEFNYGYTF. The CDR3 DNA reads as TGTGCCAGCAGCCATTTCCGACACGCCGAATTTAACTATGGCTACACCTTC.

This clonotype was picked up a small number of times. The chain employs TRBV7-6 and TRBJ2-1; 9 bases line up with TRBD1. Germline CDR1 reads SGHVS; CDR2 reads FNYEAQ. This CDR3 comprises 19 residues. The J segment lost 4 bases and the V segment lost 4 bases, leaving 17 bases of the junction unmatched. Written as DNA, the CDR3 is TGTGCCAGCAGCTACACGGGACAGGGTTTTAGGACGTCTTACAATGAGCAGTTCTTC. It specifies CASSYTGQGFRTSYNEQFF.